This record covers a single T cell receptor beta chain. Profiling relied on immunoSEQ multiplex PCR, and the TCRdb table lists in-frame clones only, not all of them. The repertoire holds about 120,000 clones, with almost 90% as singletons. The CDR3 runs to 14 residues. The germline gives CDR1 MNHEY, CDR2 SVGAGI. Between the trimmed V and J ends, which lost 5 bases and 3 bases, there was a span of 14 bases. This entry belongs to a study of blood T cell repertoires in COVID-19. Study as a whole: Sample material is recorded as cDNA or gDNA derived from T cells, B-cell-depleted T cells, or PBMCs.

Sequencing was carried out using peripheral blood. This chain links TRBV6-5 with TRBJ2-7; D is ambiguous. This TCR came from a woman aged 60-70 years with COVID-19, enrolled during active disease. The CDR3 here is CASSQTRTLYEQYF. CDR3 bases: TGTGCCAGCAGTCAAACACGTACCCTCTACGAGCAGTACTTC.